This paragraph reports one T cell receptor (beta chain). Its matching antigen is unknown. Treatment specified: oral pan-JAK inhibitor, 5-10 mg twice daily. This specimen belongs to a study of CD8+ T cells in alopecia areata. Study overall: Tofacitinib lasted 6 to 18 months, then 6 months off drug. Study conclusions and caveats: Clonality in lesional scalp, especially alopecia totalis/universalis, exceeded that of normal scalp.

The sequencing template was cDNA reverse transcribed from extracted RNA. Only in-frame clones appear in the TCRdb table, and some are missing; sequencing was by immunoSEQ multiplex PCR. This table holds more than 150,000 clones, roughly 53% found once. CDR3 length: 19 amino acids. Trimming took 2 bases from V and 3 from J; bases not matched to a gene: 14. This receptor was identified in a human donor with alopecia areata. The chain has TRBV23-1 and TRBJ1-4, with 8 bases identical to TRBD1. Being an ORF, TRBV23-1 has a function that is uncertain. The sequencing here drew on CD8+ T cells sorted from blood, taken at week 24, from a patient treated with tofacitinib. The CDR3 loop is CASSQVDRDGSTANEKLFF. CDR3 coding DNA: TGCGCCAGCAGTCAAGTGGACAGGGACGGCTCCACGGCTAATGAAAAACTGTTTTTT.